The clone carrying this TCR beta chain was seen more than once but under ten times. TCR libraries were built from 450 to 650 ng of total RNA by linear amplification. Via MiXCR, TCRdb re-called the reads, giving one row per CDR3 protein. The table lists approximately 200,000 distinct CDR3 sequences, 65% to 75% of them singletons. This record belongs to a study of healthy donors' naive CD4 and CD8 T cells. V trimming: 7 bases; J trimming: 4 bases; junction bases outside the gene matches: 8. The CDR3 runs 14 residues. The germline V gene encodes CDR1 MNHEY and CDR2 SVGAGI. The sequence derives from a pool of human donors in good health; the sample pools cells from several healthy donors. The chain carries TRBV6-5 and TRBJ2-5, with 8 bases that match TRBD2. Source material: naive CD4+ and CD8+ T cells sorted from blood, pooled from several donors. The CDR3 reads CASTKRTSLETQYF. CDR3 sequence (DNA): TGTGCCAGCACCAAAAGGACTAGCCTAGAGACCCAGTACTTC.